This T cell receptor beta chain comes out of a study of blood T cell repertoires in COVID-19. Turning to the study itself: COVID-19 samples, acute and convalescent, were from the United States, Italy and Spain. PBMCs, B-cell-depleted T cells, or T cells were the source of the cDNA or gDNA that made up the material.

Methods used by the authors: Estimated nucleated cell counts came from reference gene primer amplification. TCRdb keeps only in-frame clones here, not all; method: immunoSEQ multiplex PCR. V and J calls and clone size are as listed in that table; D and trimming were resolved from the DNA. The table has approximately 170,000 clones, 88% seen once. Germline V lookup: CDR1 SGHRS, CDR2 YFSETQ. V was pared by 4 bases and J by 6 bases, with 5 bases of the junction left unmatched. This CDR3 region has 13 residues. The receptor was derived from a man aged 50-60 years who had recovered from COVID-19. Sequencing was performed on peripheral blood. The chain has TRBV5-1 and TRBJ2-7; the match to TRBD1 covers 9 bases. CDR3 sequence reads: CASSVVDRGEQYF. DNA for the CDR3: TGCGCCAGCAGCGTTGTGGACAGGGGCGAGCAGTACTTC.